One and the same sample provided the 26 T cell receptor beta chains below, sequenced in a study of cytomegalovirus exposure and HLA in healthy donors. A multiplex PCR was run with 60 Vbeta primers and 13 Jbeta primers. Generated by immunoSEQ multiplex PCR, the TCRdb table keeps only in-frame clones and is missing some. The sample includes roughly 100,000 clones, 77% of them seen just once. Sequencing was carried out using PBMCs. Receptors originate from a woman aged 40 to 50 in good health and CMV-seropositive.

CDR3 sequence (DNA): TGTGCCAGCAGCGTAGAAGGGGCTAGCGGGGGTTCCTACGAGCAGTACTTC. Protein product: CASSVEGASGGSYEQYF. The chain employs TRBV9 and TRBJ2-7; TRBD2 aligns across 10 bases. The V and J ends lost 0 bases and 1 base, in that order; junction bases with no gene match: 7. The CDR3 contains 17 residues. Looked up from germline, CDR1 is SGDLS and CDR2 is YYNGEE.

CDR3 protein: CASSYEGNTEAFF. CDR3 bases: TGTGCCAGCAGTTACGAGGGTAACACTGAAGCTTTCTTT. V and J are TRBV6-5 and TRBJ1-1; D unclear. CDR3 length: 13 residues. Germline CDR1 is MNHEY and CDR2 is SVGAGI. The germline V and J ends were trimmed by 2 bases and 2 bases, with 6 bases remaining between them.

CDR3 amino acids: CASSSGQTQETQYF. The CDR3 bases are TGCGCCAGCAGCTCAGGACAGACCCAAGAGACCCAGTACTTC. V gene TRBV5-1 combines with J gene TRBJ2-5; TRBD1 is a possible D gene (6 bases). This CDR3 contains 14 residues. The V end lost 3 bases, the J end lost 1 base, and 10 bases lay between the germline ends. Germline V CDR1 and CDR2: SGHRS, YFSETQ.

In its sample, this clone was seen a few times. The chain joins TRBV5-4 to TRBJ1-1; 9 nucleotides match TRBD1. There are 16 residues in the CDR3. In germline, CDR1 is SGHNT, CDR2 YYREEE (reference sequence). J gave up 6 bases and V 4 bases, and 13 bases lay outside the gene matches. The CDR3 loop is CASSGAPGQGTSEAFF. CDR3 DNA: TGTGCCAGCAGCGGCGCCCCGGGACAGGGAACTTCTGAAGCTTTCTTT.

The chain employs TRBV28 and TRBJ2-1, with 7 bases aligning to TRBD1. This CDR3 has 15 amino acids. The germline V gene encodes CDR1 MDHEN and CDR2 SYDVKM. The junction had 10 bases not matched to a gene; V was cut back by 7 bases and J by 4 bases. CDR3 sequence reads: CASISWDSEYNEQFF. CDR3 DNA: TGTGCCAGCATATCTTGGGACAGTGAATACAATGAGCAGTTCTTC.

The chain is built from TRBV7-2 and TRBJ2-7; perhaps TRBD1 as D (8 bases). Germline V CDR1 and CDR2: SGHTA, FQGNSA. This CDR3 has 15 residues. The V end lost 5 bases, the J end lost 3 bases, and 17 bases lay between the germline ends. CDR3 sequence (DNA): TGTGCCAGCAGCCCCTTGGACAGGGAGGGCTACGAGCAGTACTTC. Translated: CASSPLDREGYEQYF.

There are a few counts of this clone. This chain's CDR3 is CASSPGTSGMEETQYF. CDR3 coding DNA: TGCGCCAGCAGTCCCGGGACTAGCGGGATGGAGGAGACCCAGTACTTC. J is TRBJ2-5 and V is TRBV5-1, with 13 bases lining up with TRBD2. V lost 5 bases and J lost 5; bases outside the gene matches: 9. Germline V gives CDR1 SGHRS, CDR2 YFSETQ. CDR3 size: 16 residues.

The genes are TRBV28 and TRBJ2-1, with D possibly TRBD1 on 6 matching bases. Germline CDR1 and CDR2: MDHEN and SYDVKM. This CDR3 contains 16 residues. V lost 6 bases and J lost 3, with 18 bases in between. CDR3 in amino acids: CASSPTGFGGYNEQFF. The CDR3 nucleotides read TGTGCCAGCAGCCCTACAGGGTTTGGGGGCTACAATGAGCAGTTCTTC.

This rearrangement joins TRBV9 to TRBJ1-2, with D maybe TRBD1 (6 bases). V gave up 3 bases and J gave up 1 base, with 16 bases separating them. CDR1 SGDLS and CDR2 YYNGEE come from the germline V gene. This CDR3 contains 16 residues. The CDR3 loop reads CASSGTGQQNNYGYTF. CDR3 nucleotide sequence: TGTGCCAGCAGCGGCACCGGACAGCAAAATAACTATGGCTACACCTTC.

This sequence joins TRBV4-2 and TRBJ2-2; 8 bases map to TRBD2. Looked up from germline, CDR1 is LGHNA and CDR2 is YNFKEQ. This CDR3 is 18 amino acids long. Trimming at V came to 0 bases and at J to 2 bases, leaving 8 bases not matched to a gene. The CDR3 sequence is CASSQEASGSANTGELFF. As DNA, the CDR3 is TGTGCCAGCAGCCAAGAAGCCAGCGGGAGTGCTAACACCGGGGAGCTGTTTTTT.

This clone was counted at least ten times. The chain uses TRBV5-1 and TRBJ2-3, with D perhaps TRBD2 (6 bases). Trimming shortened V by 2 bases and J by 0 bases, and 10 bases separated the two germline ends. This CDR3 comprises 15 residues. Germline V gives CDR1 SGHRS, CDR2 YFSETQ. The CDR3 region has the DNA TGCGCCAGCAGCTTTTGGGGGGAGAGCACAGATACGCAGTATTTT. Translated, it gives CASSFWGESTDTQYF.

This chain joins TRBV2 and TRBJ1-2; tentatively, D is TRBD1 (5 bases). The CDR3 length is 12 residues. CDR1 and CDR2 from the germline V gene are SNHLY and FYNNEI. Trimming cost V 1 base and J 7 bases, with 7 bases left between them. Here the CDR3 reads CASSEGGGGYTF. CDR3 sequence (DNA): TGTGCCAGCAGTGAAGGGGGGGGTGGCTACACCTTC.

The V call is TRBV27, the J call TRBJ2-6, with D perhaps matching TRBD1 (6 bases). The CDR3 spans 15 residues. V shed 3 bases and J shed 1 base, with 7 bases lying between them. Germline-derived CDR1 and CDR2 are MNHEY and SMNVEV (reference sequence). The CDR3 protein is CASSFTGSGANVLTF. DNA of the CDR3: TGTGCCAGCAGTTTTACAGGGTCTGGGGCCAACGTCCTGACTTTC.

There are a few counts of this clone. The chain employs TRBV7-2 and TRBJ2-4; TRBD2 aligns across 11 bases. The germline CDR1 and CDR2 sequences are SGHTA and FQGNSA. V lost 6 bases to trimming and J lost 8 bases; unmatched junction nucleotides: 6. The CDR3 sequence is 14 residues long. The CDR3 nucleotides read TGTGCCAGCAGTCTAGCGGGGGGCGTCGACATTCAGTACTTC. Amino acid sequence: CASSLAGGVDIQYF.

This clone was counted only a few times. The chain couples TRBV2 to TRBJ1-4; 7 bases are a match to TRBD1. J gave up 6 bases and V 2 bases, and 6 bases lay outside the gene matches. This CDR3 spans 15 amino acids. Per the germline V gene, CDR1 is SNHLY and CDR2 is FYNNEI. This chain's CDR3 is CASSEWTGEYEKLFF. The CDR3 DNA is TGTGCCAGCAGTGAATGGACAGGAGAGTATGAAAAACTGTTTTTT.

The J gene is TRBJ2-4, the V gene TRBV7-9; TRBD1 matches at 10 bases. The germline V gene encodes CDR1 SEHNR and CDR2 FQNEAQ (reference sequence). V lost 5 bases and J lost 10; bases outside the gene matches: 17. This CDR3 region has 17 residues. CDR3 protein: CASSPYGGQGRREIQYF. The CDR3 DNA reads as TGTGCCAGCAGCCCCTACGGGGGACAGGGGCGCAGGGAGATTCAGTACTTC.

The rearrangement links TRBV5-1 to TRBJ2-7, with a tentative D call TRBD1 (5 bases). Germline V gene sequence: CDR1 SGHRS, CDR2 YFSETQ. Trimming left V 4 bases short and J 7 bases short, with 15 bases between. This CDR3 spans 13 amino acids. CDR3 loop: CASSNDSPAEQYF. CDR3 in DNA: TGCGCCAGCAGCAACGACAGCCCGGCGGAGCAGTACTTC.

The DNA of the CDR3 is TGTGCCAGCAGGGGCCCGGGGGTTGCCTATGGCTACACCTTC. Translating gives CASRGPGVAYGYTF. J is TRBJ1-2 and V is TRBV7-9; weak D call: TRBD1 (5 bases). The CDR3 runs 14 residues. V was trimmed by 6 bases and J by 4 bases, leaving 15 bases between them. The germline V gene has CDR1 SEHNR and CDR2 FQNEAQ (reference sequence).

This clone was seen a handful of times. V usage is TRBV11-3 and J usage is TRBJ2-5; 7 nucleotides agree with TRBD2. Germline V gives CDR1 SGHNT, CDR2 YENEEA. The V gene end was trimmed by 1 base and the J gene end by 5 bases; junction bases not matched to a gene: 13. This CDR3 contains 17 residues. Here the CDR3 reads CASSLVGGWVGIETQYF. The CDR3 DNA sequence: TGTGCCAGCAGCTTAGTCGGGGGGTGGGTAGGGATCGAGACCCAGTACTTC.

The genes are TRBV6-5 and TRBJ2-1, with a weak D call TRBD2 (7 bases). The CDR3 length is 14 residues. Trimming cost V 2 bases and J 7 bases, with 12 bases left between them. Germline V gene sequence: CDR1 MNHEY, CDR2 SVGAGI. The DNA for the CDR3 is TGTGCCAGCAGTTACAGGGGGGGGTGGAATGAGCAGTTCTTC. Its protein is CASSYRGGWNEQFF.

V gene TRBV4-1 combines with J gene TRBJ2-5, with 13 bases lining up with TRBD2. The J segment lost 7 bases and the V segment lost 1 base, leaving 18 bases of the junction unmatched. The CDR3 loop spans 20 amino acids. Germline V gene data show CDR1 as MGHRA and CDR2 as YSYEKL. The chain's CDR3 is CASSQVSGLAGSPGIGTQYF. The CDR3 DNA sequence: TGCGCCAGCAGCCAAGTGTCGGGACTAGCGGGATCCCCCGGTATCGGGACCCAGTACTTC.

The chain employs TRBV6-1 and TRBJ1-1; 7 nucleotides align to TRBD1. Germline V gene sequence: CDR1 MNHNS, CDR2 SASEGT. V was pared by 8 bases and J by 1 base, with 7 bases of the junction left unmatched. This CDR3 contains 14 residues. CDR3 region: CASVGTDRNTEAFF. DNA of the CDR3: TGTGCCAGCGTAGGGACAGACAGGAACACTGAAGCTTTCTTT.

This chain joins TRBV6-6 and TRBJ2-1; D ambiguous. The V gene's germline CDR1 is MNHNY and CDR2 SVGAGI (reference sequence). V lost 2 bases to trimming and J lost 3 bases, with 8 bases between them. The CDR3 is made up of 14 amino acids. In nucleotides, the CDR3 is TGTGCCAGCAGTTACGTACCCGGCTACAATGAGCAGTTCTTC. The encoded protein is CASSYVPGYNEQFF.

V gene TRBV11-3 combines with J gene TRBJ2-3, with 7 positions matching TRBD1. From germline, CDR1 is SGHNT and CDR2 YENEEA. V was clipped by 6 bases and J by 5 bases; unmatched bases: 14. The CDR3 extends over 16 amino acids. This chain's CDR3 is CASSLQDRTWGDTQYF. CDR3 nucleotides: TGTGCCAGCAGTCTTCAGGACAGGACATGGGGAGATACGCAGTATTTT.

The rearrangement joins TRBV7-2 to TRBJ1-3; possibly TRBD1 for D (5 bases). This CDR3 is 15 amino acids long. Between the trimmed V and J ends, which lost 5 bases and 2 bases, there was a span of 13 bases. Germline V CDR1 and CDR2: SGHTA, FQGNSA. The CDR3 loop reads CASSPLTVTGNTIYF. The CDR3 coding sequence is TGTGCCAGCAGCCCCCTGACAGTTACTGGAAACACCATATATTTT.

This clone was seen only a few times. V gene TRBV2 combines with J gene TRBJ2-5; 12 nucleotides line up with TRBD2. This CDR3 comprises 15 residues. V shed 6 bases and J 4 bases; nucleotides not matched to a gene: 6. Germline values: CDR1 SNHLY, CDR2 FYNNEI. CDR3 DNA sequence: TGTGCCAGCAGGCGTGGACTAGCGGGAATAGAGACCCAGTACTTC. Translating gives CASRRGLAGIETQYF.